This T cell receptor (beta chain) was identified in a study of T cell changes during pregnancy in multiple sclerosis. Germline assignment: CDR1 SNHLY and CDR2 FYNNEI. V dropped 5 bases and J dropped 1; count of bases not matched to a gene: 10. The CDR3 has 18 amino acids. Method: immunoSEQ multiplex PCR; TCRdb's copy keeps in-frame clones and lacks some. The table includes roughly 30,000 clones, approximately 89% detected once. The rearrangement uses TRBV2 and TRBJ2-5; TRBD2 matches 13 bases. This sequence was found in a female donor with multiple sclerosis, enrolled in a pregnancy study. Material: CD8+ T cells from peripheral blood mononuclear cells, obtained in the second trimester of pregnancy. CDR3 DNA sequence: TGTGCCAGCAGTTCCGGACTAGCGGGAGCCTTGCCCCAAGAGACCCAGTACTTC. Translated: CASSSGLAGALPQETQYF.